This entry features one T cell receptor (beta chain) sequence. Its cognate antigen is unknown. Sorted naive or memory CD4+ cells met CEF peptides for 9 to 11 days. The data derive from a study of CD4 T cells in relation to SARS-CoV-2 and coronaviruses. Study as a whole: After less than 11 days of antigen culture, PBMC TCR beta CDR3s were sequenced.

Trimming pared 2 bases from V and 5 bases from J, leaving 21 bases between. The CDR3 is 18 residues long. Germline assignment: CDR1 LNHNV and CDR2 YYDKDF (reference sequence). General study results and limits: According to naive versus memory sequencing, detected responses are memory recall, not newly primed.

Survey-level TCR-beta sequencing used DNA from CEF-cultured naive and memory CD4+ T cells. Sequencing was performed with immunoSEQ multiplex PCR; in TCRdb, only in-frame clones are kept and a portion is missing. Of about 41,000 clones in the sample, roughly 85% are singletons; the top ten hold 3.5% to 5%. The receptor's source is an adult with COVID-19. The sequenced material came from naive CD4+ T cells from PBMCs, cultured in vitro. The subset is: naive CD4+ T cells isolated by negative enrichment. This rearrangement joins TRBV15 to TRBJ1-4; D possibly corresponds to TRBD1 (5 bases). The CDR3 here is CATSRHQFPGPINEKLFF. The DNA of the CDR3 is TGTGCCACCAGCAGACACCAATTCCCGGGACCCATAAATGAAAAACTGTTTTTT. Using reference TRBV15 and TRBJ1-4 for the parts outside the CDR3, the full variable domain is DAMVIQNPRYQVTQFGKPVTLSCSQTLNHNVMYWYQQKSSQAPKLLFHYYDKDFNNEADTPDNFQSRRPNTSFCFLDIRSPGLGDTAMYLCATSRHQFPGPINEKLFFGSGTQLSVL.